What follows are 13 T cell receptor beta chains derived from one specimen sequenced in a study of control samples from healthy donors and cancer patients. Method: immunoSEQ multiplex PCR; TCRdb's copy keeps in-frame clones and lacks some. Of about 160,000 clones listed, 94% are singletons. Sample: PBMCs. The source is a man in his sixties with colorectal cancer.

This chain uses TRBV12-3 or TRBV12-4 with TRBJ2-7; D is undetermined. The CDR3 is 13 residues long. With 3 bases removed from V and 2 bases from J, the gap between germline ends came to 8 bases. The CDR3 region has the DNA TGTGCCAGCAGTTTCTTAGTACCCTACGAGCAGTACTTC. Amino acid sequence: CASSFLVPYEQYF.

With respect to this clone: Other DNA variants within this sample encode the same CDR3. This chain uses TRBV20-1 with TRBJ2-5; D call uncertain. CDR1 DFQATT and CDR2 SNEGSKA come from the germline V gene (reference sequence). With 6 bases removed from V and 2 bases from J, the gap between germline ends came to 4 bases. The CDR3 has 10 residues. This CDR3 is CSALQETQYF. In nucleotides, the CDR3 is TGCAGTGCACTTCAAGAGACCCAGTACTTC.

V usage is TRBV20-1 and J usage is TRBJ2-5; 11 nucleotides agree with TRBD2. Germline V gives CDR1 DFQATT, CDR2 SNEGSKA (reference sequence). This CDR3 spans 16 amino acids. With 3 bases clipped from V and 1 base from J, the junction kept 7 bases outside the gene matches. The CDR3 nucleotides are TGCAGTGCTAGTCGATTCGGACTAGCGGGCCAAGAGACCCAGTACTTC. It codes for CSASRFGLAGQETQYF.

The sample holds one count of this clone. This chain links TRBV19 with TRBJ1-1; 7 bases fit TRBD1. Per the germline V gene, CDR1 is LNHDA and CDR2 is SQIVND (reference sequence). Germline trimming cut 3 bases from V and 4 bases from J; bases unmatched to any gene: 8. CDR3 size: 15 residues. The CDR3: CASSIEGAVVTEAFF. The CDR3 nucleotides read TGTGCCAGTAGTATTGAGGGGGCGGTGGTCACTGAAGCTTTCTTT.

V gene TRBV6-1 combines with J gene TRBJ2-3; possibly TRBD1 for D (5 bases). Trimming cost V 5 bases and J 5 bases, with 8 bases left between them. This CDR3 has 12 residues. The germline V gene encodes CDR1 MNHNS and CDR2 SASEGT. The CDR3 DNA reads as TGTGCCAGCAGTTCAGGGCAAGATACGCAGTATTTT. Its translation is CASSSGQDTQYF.

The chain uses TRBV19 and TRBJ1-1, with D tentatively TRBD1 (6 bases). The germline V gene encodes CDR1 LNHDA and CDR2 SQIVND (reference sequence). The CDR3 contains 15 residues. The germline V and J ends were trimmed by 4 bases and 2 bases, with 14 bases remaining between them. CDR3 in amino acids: CASSTQTGPNTEAFF. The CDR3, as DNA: TGTGCCAGTAGTACCCAGACAGGTCCCAACACTGAAGCTTTCTTT.

The CDR3, as DNA: TGCAGCGTTGAAGTGGGCTGGTTGGGCTATGGCTACACCTTC. This sequence encodes CSVEVGWLGYGYTF. The chain recombines TRBV29-1 with TRBJ1-2; no clear D. Trimming stripped 1 base from V and 4 bases from J, with 13 bases between. The CDR3 is made up of 14 amino acids. The V gene's germline CDR1 is SQVTM and CDR2 ANQGSEA.

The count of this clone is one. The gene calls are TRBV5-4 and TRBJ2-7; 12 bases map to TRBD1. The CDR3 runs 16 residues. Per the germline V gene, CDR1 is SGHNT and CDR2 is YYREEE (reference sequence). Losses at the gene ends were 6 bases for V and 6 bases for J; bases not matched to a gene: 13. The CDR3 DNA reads TGTGCCAGCACTAGGGGGGGACAGGGGGCCATTGGCGAGCAGTACTTC. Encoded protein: CASTRGGQGAIGEQYF.

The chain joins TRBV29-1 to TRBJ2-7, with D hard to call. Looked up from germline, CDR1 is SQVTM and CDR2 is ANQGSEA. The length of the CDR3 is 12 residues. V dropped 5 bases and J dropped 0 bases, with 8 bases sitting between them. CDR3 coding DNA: TGCAGCGTTATGACAAGCTCCTACGAGCAGTACTTC. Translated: CSVMTSSYEQYF.

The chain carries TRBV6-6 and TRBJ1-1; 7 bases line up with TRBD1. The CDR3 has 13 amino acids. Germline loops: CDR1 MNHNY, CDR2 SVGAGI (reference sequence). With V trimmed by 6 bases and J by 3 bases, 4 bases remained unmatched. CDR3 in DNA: TGTGCCAGCAGGGGACAGCTCTACACTGAAGCTTTCTTT. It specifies CASRGQLYTEAFF.

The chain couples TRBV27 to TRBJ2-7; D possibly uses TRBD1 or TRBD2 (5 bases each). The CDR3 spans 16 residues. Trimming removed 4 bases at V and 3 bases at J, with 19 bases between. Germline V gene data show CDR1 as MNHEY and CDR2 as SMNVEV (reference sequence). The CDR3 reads CASSSSTGPVGYEQYF. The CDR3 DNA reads TGTGCCAGCAGTTCGAGCACGGGGCCCGTAGGCTACGAGCAGTACTTC.

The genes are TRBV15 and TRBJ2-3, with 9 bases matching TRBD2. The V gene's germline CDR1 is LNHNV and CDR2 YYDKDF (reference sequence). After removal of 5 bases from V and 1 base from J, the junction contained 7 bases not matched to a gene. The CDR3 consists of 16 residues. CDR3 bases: TGTGCCACCAGCGGACTGCGGGGGGGCGGCACAGATACGCAGTATTTT. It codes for CATSGLRGGGTDTQYF.

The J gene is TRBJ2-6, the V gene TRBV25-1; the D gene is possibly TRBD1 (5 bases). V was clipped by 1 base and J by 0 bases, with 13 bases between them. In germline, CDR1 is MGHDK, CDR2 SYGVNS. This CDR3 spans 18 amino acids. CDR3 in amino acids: CASSESAGPASGANVLTF. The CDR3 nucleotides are TGTGCCAGCAGTGAATCGGCAGGGCCCGCCTCTGGGGCCAACGTCCTGACTTTC.